These T cell receptor beta chains were read from a single sample in a study of a mutant IDH1 vaccine in newly diagnosed glioma. Profiled with immunoSEQ multiplex PCR; TCRdb holds only in-frame clones, not every one. The sample includes about 56,000 clones, less than 90% seen only once; the top ten take around 3.5%. No antigen has been identified for these receptors. The sequenced sample was PBMCs, obtained from a glioma patient whose treatment included an IDH1 peptide vaccine. These receptors originate from a woman aged 50 to 65 with glioma. The CDR3 runs from the conserved cysteine through the conserved F or W. Each record gives: J gene, clone size, V gene, D gene, CDR3 DNA, CDR3 protein. A D gene is named only where the DNA matches it firmly. Rows give clone size only sometimes, using once, few, many, or a class for an expanded clone.

>TRBJ1-2|few|TRBV7-9|.
TGTGCCAGCAGCTTAGGGGTGGGGGCAGATGGCTACACCTTC
CASSLGVGADGYTF
>TRBJ1-1|.|TRBV18|TRBD1
TGTGCCAGCTCACGTACAGGGGGCGAGGACACTGAAGCTTTCTTT
CASSRTGGEDTEAFF
>TRBJ2-5|.|TRBV2|.
TGTGCCAGCAGTGAGAACCAAGAGACCCAGTACTTC
CASSENQETQYF
>TRBJ1-5|.|TRBV27|.
TGTGCCAGCAGTTTTGTGTTTGACTTGAATCAGCCCCAGCATTTT
CASSFVFDLNQPQHF
>TRBJ1-6|.|TRBV28|.
TGTGCCAGCACGGAGTCCTATAATTCACCCCTCCACTTT
CASTESYNSPLHF
>TRBJ2-7|.|TRBV7-9|.
TGTGCCAGCAGCTCAACGGGGGGCGAGTCCTACGAGCAGTACTTC
CASSSTGGESYEQYF
>TRBJ1-5|.|TRBV5-4|.
TGTGCCAGCAGCTTTACAGGGTATTACCATTTT
CASSFTGYYHF
>TRBJ1-5|.|TRBV6-1|.
TGTGCCAGCAGTGAATGGTTGGGAAAGAATCAGCCCCAGCATTTT
CASSEWLGKNQPQHF
>TRBJ1-2|.|TRBV5-8|.
TGTGCCAGTGAAGCAGGGACCGCCAACTATGGCTACACCTTC
CASEAGTANYGYTF
>TRBJ1-2|.|TRBV13|.
TGTGCCAGCAGCTTCCGGGAAGGGTCGAACTATGGCTACACCTTC
CASSFREGSNYGYTF
>TRBJ2-7|.|TRBV6-4|.
TGTGCCAGGGGGGACTTCGGACAGGAGGAATCCTACGAGCAGTACTTC
CARGDFGQEESYEQYF
>TRBJ2-7|.|TRBV7-9|.
TGTGCCAGCACCCAGGACAGTCTCTACGAGCAGTACTTC
CASTQDSLYEQYF
>TRBJ1-4|.|TRBV5-4|.
TGTGCCAGCAGCTTGGGAGTCGAGGGTCCCTATGAAAAACTGTTTTTT
CASSLGVEGPYEKLFF
>TRBJ2-5|.|TRBV9|TRBD2
TGTGCCAGCAGCTCGCAGCGGGGGGGCGGTGAGACCCAGTACTTC
CASSSQRGGGETQYF
>TRBJ2-5|.|TRBV7-9|TRBD2
TGTGCCAGCAGCTATCCGGGGGGGAAAGAGACCCAGTACTTC
CASSYPGGKETQYF
>TRBJ2-3|.|TRBV7-9|TRBD2
TGTGCCAGCAGCCCTCGCCCTCAGACTAGCGGGGGACTCACAGATACGCAGTATTTT
CASSPRPQTSGGLTDTQYF
>TRBJ2-2|.|TRBV19|.
TGTGCCAGTAGTATGGGGGCGGCCGGGGAGCTGTTTTTT
CASSMGAAGELFF
>TRBJ1-5|.|TRBV2|.
TGTGCCAGCAGTTCTTCCGGCAGGGACACTCAGCCCCAGCATTTT
CASSSSGRDTQPQHF
>TRBJ1-1|.|TRBV7-9|.
TGTGCCAGCAGCTTGGGGGGGGGCACTGAAGCTTTCTTT
CASSLGGGTEAFF
>TRBJ2-7|.|TRBV5-4|.
TGTGCCAGCAGCTTGGAACCGGGCGGATCCTACGAGCAGTACTTC
CASSLEPGGSYEQYF
>TRBJ1-4|.|TRBV5-1|.
TGCGCCAGCAGCTTGGCGGCAGAAACTAATGAAAAACTGTTTTTT
CASSLAAETNEKLFF
>TRBJ1-5|.|TRBV5-1|.
TGCGCCAGCAGCTTGGGGGGTCGGGGCAATCAGCCCCAGCATTTT
CASSLGGRGNQPQHF
>TRBJ2-7|.|TRBV6-5|.
TGTGCCAGCAGTAAGGGACGGGACACCTACGAGCAGTACTTC
CASSKGRDTYEQYF
>TRBJ2-2|.|TRBV9|.
TGTGCCAGCAGCTACGGGAGTCCCGGGGAGCTGTTTTTT
CASSYGSPGELFF
>TRBJ2-7|.|TRBV11-2|TRBD1
TGTGCCAGCAGCTTAGGGACAGGGACACCTCACGGAGGGGAGCAGTACTTC
CASSLGTGTPHGGEQYF
>TRBJ1-6|once|TRBV27|TRBD1
TGTGCCAGCAGTGTGAGACAGGGTTACTATAATTCACCCCTCCACTTT
CASSVRQGYYNSPLHF
>TRBJ1-5|.|TRBV6-1|TRBD1
TGTGCCAGCAGTGAAACAGGGGGAGGACAGCCCCAGCATTTT
CASSETGGGQPQHF
>TRBJ1-4|.|TRBV6-1|.
TGTGCCAGCCGAATCTCTAATGAAAAACTGTTTTTT
CASRISNEKLFF
>TRBJ1-2|.|TRBV2|.
TGTGCCAGCAGTGAGGGAGTTAAGATGGGCTACACCTTC
CASSEGVKMGYTF
>TRBJ2-7|.|TRBV18|.
TGTGCCAGCTCACCACCGAGCCTTGCCTACGAGCAGTACTTC
CASSPPSLAYEQYF
>TRBJ2-7|.|TRBV27|.
TGTGCCAGCGGCGCAGGACCCCACTACGAGCAGTACTTC
CASGAGPHYEQYF
>TRBJ1-1|.|TRBV5-4|TRBD1
TGTGCCAGCAGCTTGGGTCAGGGGGTTTTGAACACTGAAGCTTTCTTT
CASSLGQGVLNTEAFF
>TRBJ1-5|.|TRBV6-6|.
TGTGCCAGCAGTCCGCACAGGGATGGAGATCAGCCCCAGCATTTT
CASSPHRDGDQPQHF
>TRBJ2-7|.|TRBV5-4|.
TGTGCCAGCAGCTTTTCTTCTTACGAGCAGTACTTC
CASSFSSYEQYF
>TRBJ2-1|.|TRBV9|TRBD2
TGTGCCAGCAGCCCTAGCGGGGGTCTATACAATGAGCAGTTCTTC
CASSPSGGLYNEQFF